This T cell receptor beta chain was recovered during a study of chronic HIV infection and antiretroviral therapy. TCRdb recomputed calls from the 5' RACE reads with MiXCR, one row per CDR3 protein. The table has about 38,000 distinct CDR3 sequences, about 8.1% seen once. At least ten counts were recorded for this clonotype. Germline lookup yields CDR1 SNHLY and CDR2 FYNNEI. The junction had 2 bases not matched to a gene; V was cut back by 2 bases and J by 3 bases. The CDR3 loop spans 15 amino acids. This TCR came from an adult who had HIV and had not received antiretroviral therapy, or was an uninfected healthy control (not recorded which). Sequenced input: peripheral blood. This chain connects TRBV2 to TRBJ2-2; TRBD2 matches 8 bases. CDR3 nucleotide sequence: TGTGCCAGCAGTGAACCTAGCGGGCACACCGGGGAGCTGTTTTTT. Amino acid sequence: CASSEPSGHTGELFF.